Sequencing of this T cell receptor beta chain was carried out in a study of blood T cell repertoires in COVID-19. Turning to the study itself: Italy, Spain and the United States were the sources of the convalescent and acute COVID-19 samples. In each case, the material was cDNA or gDNA derived from T cells, B-cell-depleted T cells, or PBMCs.

Source study methods: Nucleated cell counts were estimated from reference gene primer amplification. The method was immunoSEQ multiplex PCR; TCRdb's version includes in-frame clones alone and lacks a portion of them. That table gives V, J and clone size, and the DNA gave D and trimming. The profile shows about 280,000 clones, approximately 84% of them singletons. The material sequenced was peripheral blood. The receptor comes from a woman under 40 who had recovered from COVID-19.

The CDR3 DNA is TGCGCCAGCAGCCAAGAACCAGGCCTAACGCAGTATTTT. Translated: CASSQEPGLTQYF. The gene calls are TRBV4-3 and TRBJ2-3, with unresolved D. CDR3 length: 13 residues. Trimming shortened V by 0 bases and J by 9 bases, and 10 bases separated the two germline ends. Germline V lookup: CDR1 LGHNA, CDR2 YSLEER.